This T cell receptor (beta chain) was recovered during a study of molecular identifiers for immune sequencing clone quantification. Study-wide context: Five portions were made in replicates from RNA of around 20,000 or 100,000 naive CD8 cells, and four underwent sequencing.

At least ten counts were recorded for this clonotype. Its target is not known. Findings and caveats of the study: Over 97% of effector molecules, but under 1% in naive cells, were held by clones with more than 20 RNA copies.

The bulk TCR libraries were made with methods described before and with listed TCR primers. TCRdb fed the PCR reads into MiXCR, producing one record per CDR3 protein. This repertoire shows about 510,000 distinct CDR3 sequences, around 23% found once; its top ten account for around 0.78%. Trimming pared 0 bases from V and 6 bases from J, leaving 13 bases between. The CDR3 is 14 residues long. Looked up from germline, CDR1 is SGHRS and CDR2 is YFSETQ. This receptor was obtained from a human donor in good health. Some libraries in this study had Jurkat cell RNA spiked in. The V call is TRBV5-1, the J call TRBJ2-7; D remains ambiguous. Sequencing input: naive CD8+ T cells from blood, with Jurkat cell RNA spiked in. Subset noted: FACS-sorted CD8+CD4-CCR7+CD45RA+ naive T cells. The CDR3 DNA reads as TGCGCCAGCAGCTTGGCTCGGACGGATGGCGAGCAGTACTTC. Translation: CASSLARTDGEQYF.